The rows below give T cell receptor beta chains drawn from one sample of a study of human T cells and chemical hapten exposure. TCRdb itself ran the RACE reads through MiXCR, one entry per CDR3 protein. The sample has around 340,000 distinct CDR3 sequences, 5.5% to 8% seen once; the top ten hold 7.5% to 8.5%. The source was whole blood, collected in connection with sensitization to the hapten diphenylcyclopropenone (DPC). Source of these receptors: a woman aged 18-35 years with alopecia areata. Some clones in this sample may be carry-over from other donors' samples. Both conserved end residues are trimmed from each CDR3. Fields, in order: V gene, D gene, J gene, CDR3 protein. D genes are given only for firm matches.

>TRBV28|-|TRBJ2-3
ASRGQGDGVTQY
>TRBV27|-|TRBJ2-1
ASSAQGYNEQF
>TRBV9|TRBD1|TRBJ2-7
ASSVQGAGGEQY
>TRBV7-2|-|TRBJ1-6
ASSLVGSGVSPLH
>TRBV20-1|TRBD1|TRBJ1-4
SADRVSATNEKLF
>TRBV20-1|TRBD1|TRBJ1-2
SAISGDRNYGYT
>TRBV12-3/TRBV12-4|-|TRBJ2-2
ASRFSGTTGELF
>TRBV12-3/TRBV12-4|-|TRBJ2-7
ASSSSDRLSYEQY
>TRBV10-2|-|TRBJ1-5
ASGTGLSGQPQH
>TRBV6-6|-|TRBJ1-2
ATAGTYGYT
>TRBV6-2/TRBV6-3|TRBD1|TRBJ1-5
ASTDMPRQGGNQPQH
>TRBV5-6|-|TRBJ1-5
ASSLGIAGRQPQH
>TRBV3-1|-|TRBJ2-6
ASSRRPNSGANVLT
>TRBV6-5|TRBD1|TRBJ1-4
ASRRDRGRDEKLF
>TRBV28|-|TRBJ1-1
ASGQLNTEAF
>TRBV28|-|TRBJ1-3
ASSSQEIELGNTIY
>TRBV2|TRBD2|TRBJ2-7
ASSAYSGGTQGANEQY
>TRBV28|-|TRBJ2-3
ASSFMRSTDTQY
>TRBV5-5|TRBD1|TRBJ2-7
ASSLQWTGVIYEQY
>TRBV3-1|-|TRBJ1-6
ASSQEGGEFKV
>TRBV7-9|-|TRBJ2-2
ASSLYPGTGELF
>TRBV27|-|TRBJ2-3
ASRPWEEADTQY
>TRBV20-1|TRBD2|TRBJ2-1
SARPGTSGGNEQF
>TRBV29-1|-|TRBJ1-4
SVAKQGHGEKLF
>TRBV9|-|TRBJ1-1
ASSIAPQATEAF
>TRBV2|-|TRBJ1-2
ASSGARGNSNGYT
>TRBV20-1|-|TRBJ2-7
SAAKGGDDYEQY
>TRBV3-1|-|TRBJ2-2
ASSQGPAGTGELF
>TRBV28|-|TRBJ2-2
ASSLGGSGGELF
>TRBV4-2|TRBD2|TRBJ2-6
ASSSRLAANSGANVLT
>TRBV5-1|TRBD2|TRBJ2-3
ASSLSSGGAFADTQY
>TRBV12-3/TRBV12-4|TRBD1|TRBJ2-2
ASSRTGILAGELF
>TRBV12-3/TRBV12-4|-|TRBJ2-5
ASSGTGSSASQY
>TRBV2|TRBD1|TRBJ2-7
ASGGLQGNHEQY